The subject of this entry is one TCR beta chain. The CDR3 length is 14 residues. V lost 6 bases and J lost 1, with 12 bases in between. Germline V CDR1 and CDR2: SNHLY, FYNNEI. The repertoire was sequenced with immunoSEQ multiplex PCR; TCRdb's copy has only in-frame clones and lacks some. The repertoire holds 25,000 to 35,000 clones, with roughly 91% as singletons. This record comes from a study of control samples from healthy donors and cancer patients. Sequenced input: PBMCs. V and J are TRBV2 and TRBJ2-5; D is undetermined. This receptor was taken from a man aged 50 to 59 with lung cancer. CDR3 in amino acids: CASSPSVPQETQYF. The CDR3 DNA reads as TGTGCCAGCAGCCCTTCGGTCCCCCAAGAGACCCAGTACTTC.